This T cell receptor (beta chain) comes out of a study of T cell clusters in autoimmune cytopenias. Multiplex touch-down PCR amplified TRB using TRB-A and TRB-B pools in one tube. From the multiplex PCR reads, TCRdb lists one entry per CDR3 protein and no DNA. This sample's table reports 8,300 or so distinct CDR3 sequences. Germline V gene sequence: CDR1 MNHEY, CDR2 SMNVEV (reference sequence). This CDR3 contains 14 residues. The study, taken as a whole, reports: TRB repertoire shifts in secondary cytopenia and chronic lymphocytic leukemia mostly reflected lymphoma, not autoimmunity. Healthy donors had 2.5 to 3.5-fold more exclusive TRB clusters than active autoimmune hepatitis patients.

Frequency places this clonotype as medium-sized. As yet, its antigen is unknown. About 39,000 genome equivalents of blood DNA were amplified for TRB. The chain uses TRBV27 and TRBJ1-6; the D call from TCRdb, TRBD1, cannot be confirmed without DNA. The sample taken for sequencing was peripheral blood. This clonotype was obtained from a human donor with an autoimmune cytopenia or autoimmune hepatitis (not recorded which). This CDR3 reads CASRRGQGDSPLHF.